This T cell receptor (beta chain) comes out of a study of CXCR3-negative and CXCR3-positive naive CD8 T cells. Comments on this clonotype: Its target is unknown.

The CDR3 is 14 residues long. The germline CDR1 and CDR2 sequences are MNHEY and SMNVEV (reference sequence). Study-wide results and limits: CXCR3-positive naive cells had TRB CDR3s that were more hydrophobic than CXCR3-negative naive cells had.

UMI labels and 5' RACE were used to prepare the TRB cDNA libraries. TCRdb processed the 5' RACE reads again and assigns one entry to each CDR3 protein, with no DNA. The data show about 98,000 distinct CDR3 sequences, and the top ten clones hold 0.8% to 0.85%. The sequenced sample consisted of naive CXCR3+ CD8+ T cells from blood. Subset: CD45RO-CCR7+CD27+CD95- naive CD8+ T cells expressing CXCR3 (TNR3+). The chain uses TRBV27 and TRBJ2-7; no DNA is available, so the TRBD1 call from TCRdb remains unchecked. This TCR came from a human donor in good health. Some clones in this sample may be carry-over from other donors' samples. CDR3 protein: CASSRKGASYEQYF.